This is a list of T cell receptor beta chains from one sample in a study of T cell changes during pregnancy in multiple sclerosis. Measured with immunoSEQ multiplex PCR; TCRdb has only the in-frame clones, and not every one. The sample has 35,000 to 40,000 clones, over 90% seen once. Sample: CD4+ T cells from peripheral blood mononuclear cells, taken in the second trimester of pregnancy. The receptors stem from a female donor with multiple sclerosis, enrolled in a pregnancy study. CDR3s include the opening cysteine and the closing phenylalanine or tryptophan. Fields, in order: V gene, J gene, D gene, CDR3 length, clone size, CDR3 protein, CDR3 DNA. The D gene is left open where the match is weak. The size entry is marked missing in some rows and otherwise reads once, few, many or a size class.

TRBV15,TRBJ1-1,-,16,once,CATSRDVKGVNTEAFF,TGTGCCACCAGCAGAGACGTTAAGGGGGTGAACACTGAAGCTTTCTTT
TRBV5-1,TRBJ2-5,-,13,-,CASSWRREETQYF,TGCGCCAGCAGCTGGCGGCGGGAAGAGACCCAGTACTTC
TRBV5-4,TRBJ2-1,-,13,-,CASSPQAHHEQFF,TGTGCCAGCAGCCCCCAGGCCCACCACGAGCAGTTCTTC
TRBV19,TRBJ2-7,TRBD1,15,-,CASSRYGQAAYEQYF,TGTGCCAGTAGTAGATACGGACAGGCGGCCTACGAGCAGTACTTC
TRBV19,TRBJ1-5,-,14,once,CASSPTGWVQPQHF,TGTGCCAGTAGCCCGACAGGTTGGGTTCAGCCCCAGCATTTT
TRBV4-3,TRBJ1-5,-,15,-,CASSQDTGGGQPQHF,TGCGCCAGCAGCCAAGATACGGGGGGTGGTCAGCCCCAGCATTTT
TRBV11-2,TRBJ1-3,-,15,-,CASSRSSHSGNTIYF,TGTGCCAGCAGCCGGAGTAGCCACTCTGGAAACACCATATATTTT
TRBV29-1,TRBJ1-2,TRBD1,13,-,CSVETGDGFGYTF,TGCAGCGTTGAGACAGGGGACGGGTTTGGCTACACCTTC
TRBV19,TRBJ2-7,-,15,-,CASSIGLAAQYEQYF,TGTGCCAGTAGTATAGGACTCGCCGCCCAATACGAGCAGTACTTC
TRBV19,TRBJ2-1,-,15,-,CASSIASTAHNEQFF,TGTGCCAGTAGTATTGCGAGCACAGCTCACAATGAGCAGTTCTTC
TRBV9,TRBJ2-5,-,15,-,CASSVAPLSRETQYF,TGTGCCAGCAGCGTAGCTCCCCTTAGTCGAGAGACCCAGTACTTC
TRBV6-5,TRBJ1-4,-,14,-,CASSYSGGNEKLFF,TGTGCCAGCAGTTACTCTGGCGGAAATGAAAAACTGTTTTTT
TRBV4-1,TRBJ2-4,TRBD1,15,-,CASSQEGTEKNIQYF,TGCGCCAGCAGCCAAGAAGGGACAGAGAAAAACATTCAGTACTTC
TRBV7-9,TRBJ2-2,-,16,-,CASSLGTALNTGELFF,TGTGCCAGCAGCTTAGGTACAGCATTGAACACCGGGGAGCTGTTTTTT
TRBV6-1,TRBJ1-1,TRBD1,15,-,CASTLRDRGAPEAFF,TGTGCCAGCACCCTCCGGGACAGGGGAGCCCCTGAAGCTTTCTTT
TRBV5-6,TRBJ1-2,-,16,-,CASSLAAARPLYGYTF,TGTGCCAGCAGCTTGGCGGCGGCGCGGCCGCTATATGGCTACACCTTC
TRBV14,TRBJ1-5,-,15,-,CASSQGQGWAQPQHF,TGTGCCAGCAGCCAAGGGCAGGGCTGGGCTCAGCCCCAGCATTTT
TRBV4-1,TRBJ2-7,-,15,-,CASSQGVNRAYEQYF,TGCGCCAGCAGCCAAGGAGTGAACCGAGCCTACGAGCAGTACTTC
TRBV5-4,TRBJ2-5,TRBD1,17,-,CASSVGRDRGAQETQYF,TGTGCCAGCAGCGTGGGGAGGGACAGGGGGGCCCAAGAGACCCAGTACTTC
TRBV5-1,TRBJ2-2,TRBD2,16,-,CASSSRLAENTGELFF,TGCGCCAGCAGCTCCCGACTAGCCGAGAACACCGGGGAGCTGTTTTTT
TRBV7-3,TRBJ2-1,TRBD2,15,once,CASSSSGTSGIEQFF,TGTGCCAGCAGCTCATCCGGGACTAGCGGGATTGAGCAGTTCTTC
TRBV4-2,TRBJ2-3,-,13,-,CASSQVGAYTQYF,TGTGCCAGCAGCCAAGTAGGAGCGTATACGCAGTATTTT
TRBV19,TRBJ2-1,-,15,-,CASSNWDTINNEQFF,TGTGCCAGTAGTAACTGGGACACCATAAACAATGAGCAGTTCTTC
TRBV18,TRBJ1-1,TRBD1,18,-,CASSPYSGQGALNTEAFF,TGTGCCAGCTCACCGTACTCGGGACAGGGGGCGTTGAACACTGAAGCTTTCTTT
TRBV7-2,TRBJ1-5,TRBD1,17,-,CASSFRTGSAGNQPQHF,TGTGCCAGCAGCTTCCGGACAGGGTCCGCGGGCAATCAGCCCCAGCATTTT
TRBV6-6,TRBJ2-5,-,14,-,CASSYSQVQETQYF,TGTGCCAGCAGTTACTCTCAGGTACAAGAGACCCAGTACTTC
TRBV19,TRBJ1-5,TRBD1,14,-,CASNPGQVYQPQHF,TGTGCCAGTAACCCGGGACAGGTTTATCAGCCCCAGCATTTT
TRBV9,TRBJ2-5,TRBD1,16,-,CASSAGEGQGSGTQYF,TGTGCCAGCAGCGCTGGAGAGGGACAGGGGAGTGGGACCCAGTACTTC
TRBV20-1,TRBJ2-1,TRBD2,11,-,CSARRENEQFF,TGCAGTGCTAGGCGGGAGAATGAGCAGTTCTTC
TRBV18,TRBJ2-7,-,11,-,CASSPSDTRYF,TGTGCCAGCTCACCCTCGGACACGCGGTACTTC
TRBV4-3,TRBJ2-1,TRBD2,14,-,CASSLLAGEFEQFF,TGCGCCAGCAGCCTACTAGCGGGGGAGTTTGAGCAGTTCTTC
TRBV19,TRBJ2-5,-,13,-,CASKVRGKETQYF,TGTGCCAGTAAAGTTCGGGGGAAAGAGACCCAGTACTTC
TRBV5-1,TRBJ2-7,TRBD2,16,-,CASSHAVLTSLYEQYF,TGCGCCAGCAGCCATGCGGTGTTGACTAGCCTCTACGAGCAGTACTTC
TRBV7-2,TRBJ1-1,-,15,-,CASSSDLDRNTEAFF,TGTGCCAGCAGCTCGGATTTGGACAGGAACACTGAAGCTTTCTTT
TRBV6-5,TRBJ1-2,TRBD1,16,-,CASSSRGTGRNYGYTF,TGTGCCAGCAGTTCCCGGGGGACAGGGAGGAACTATGGCTACACCTTC
TRBV7-3,TRBJ1-1,TRBD1,17,-,CASSSTGTGVMNTEAFF,TGTGCCAGCAGCTCAACCGGGACAGGGGTCATGAACACTGAAGCTTTCTTT
TRBV7-9,TRBJ2-2,-,16,-,CASSLGGQTNTGELFF,TGTGCCAGCAGCTTGGGGGGACAGACAAACACCGGGGAGCTGTTTTTT
TRBV19,TRBJ2-6,-,15,-,CASTAGVSGANVLTF,TGTGCCAGTACGGCAGGGGTATCTGGGGCCAACGTCCTGACTTTC
TRBV16,TRBJ1-1,TRBD1,16,-,CASSQDRVGVNTEAFF,TGTGCCAGCAGCCAAGACAGGGTGGGGGTGAACACTGAAGCTTTCTTT
TRBV7-2,TRBJ2-5,-,14,-,CASSLSSILETQYF,TGTGCCAGCAGCTTAAGTAGCATCCTGGAGACCCAGTACTTC